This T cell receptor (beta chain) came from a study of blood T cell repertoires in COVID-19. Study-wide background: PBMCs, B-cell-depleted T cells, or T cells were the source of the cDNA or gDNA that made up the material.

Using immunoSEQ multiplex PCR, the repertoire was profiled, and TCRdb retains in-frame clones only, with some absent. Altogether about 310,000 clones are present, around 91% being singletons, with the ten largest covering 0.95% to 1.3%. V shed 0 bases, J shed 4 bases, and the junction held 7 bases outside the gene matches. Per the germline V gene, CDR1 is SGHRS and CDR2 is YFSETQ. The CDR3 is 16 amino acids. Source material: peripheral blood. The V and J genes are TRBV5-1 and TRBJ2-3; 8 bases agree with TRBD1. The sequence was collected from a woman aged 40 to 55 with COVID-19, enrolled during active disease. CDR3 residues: CASSLGQGARADTQYF. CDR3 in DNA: TGCGCCAGCAGCTTGGGGCAGGGGGCGCGAGCAGATACGCAGTATTTT.